A selection of T cell receptor beta chains follows, all from one sample in a study of blood T cells in healthy people across ages. A single record per CDR3 protein comes from TCRdb applying MiXCR to the 5' RACE reads. The table shows hundreds of thousands of distinct CDR3 sequences, with around 20% occurring only once. The specimen sequenced was blood. Receptors originate from a man between 65 and 85 years old in good health. Each CDR3 is given with its conserved first and last residue. D genes are given only for firm matches. Expanded clones are given a class, and other clones once, few, many or no size at all.

j_gene	d_gene	v_gene	abundance	CDR3nt	CDR3aa
TRBJ1-2	NA	TRBV14	NA	TGTGCCAGCAGCCAAGGCGGCCCAGCTTCTAACTATGGCTACACCTTC	CASSQGGPASNYGYTF
TRBJ2-7	NA	TRBV29-1	few	TGCAGCGTTGAACGGGGTCCATCCTACGAGCAGTACTTC	CSVERGPSYEQYF
TRBJ1-4	NA	TRBV29-1	many	TGCAGCGTTGAGGATGAAAAACTGTTTTTT	CSVEDEKLFF
TRBJ1-1	NA	TRBV6-5	once	TGTGCCAGCTCGCCTGGGGGGCACACTGAAGCTTTCTTT	CASSPGGHTEAFF
TRBJ2-5	NA	TRBV28	many	TGTGCCAGCAGTTTATTAGGGTTTCAAGAGACCCAGTACTTC	CASSLLGFQETQYF
TRBJ1-3	NA	TRBV29-1	NA	TGCAGCGTTGTGGGGGGGCCCTCTGGAAACACCATATATTTT	CSVVGGPSGNTIYF
TRBJ1-4	TRBD1	TRBV7-6	few	TGTGCCAGCAGCCAGGACAGGAGTGAAAAACTGTTTTTT	CASSQDRSEKLFF
TRBJ2-5	TRBD1	TRBV5-1	NA	TGCGCCAGCAACCCAGGGGACAGGGGGCTCCAAGAGACCCAGTACTTC	CASNPGDRGLQETQYF
TRBJ2-5	TRBD1	TRBV9	NA	TGTGCCAGCAGCGTAGGAGGGGGCCCAGAGACCCAGTACTTC	CASSVGGGPETQYF
TRBJ2-7	TRBD2	TRBV14	once	TGTGCCAGCAGCCAAGGATGGCGGGAGATTTACTACGAGCAGTACTTC	CASSQGWREIYYEQYF
TRBJ2-5	NA	TRBV25-1	few	TGTGCCAGCAGTGAGTCAGGACAGCTCCAAGAGACCCAGTACTTC	CASSESGQLQETQYF
TRBJ2-1	TRBD2	TRBV5-1	few	TGCGCCAGCAGCCCCGCGGCGGCTAGCGGCTACAATGAGCAGTTCTTC	CASSPAAASGYNEQFF
TRBJ2-3	TRBD1	TRBV20-1	few	TGCAGTGCTCTACAGGGGGCGATAGATACGCAGTATTTT	CSALQGAIDTQYF
TRBJ2-3	TRBD2	TRBV7-8	NA	TGTGCCAGCAGCTTACGGGGGAGGGCCCGGGGCACAGATACGCAGTATTTT	CASSLRGRARGTDTQYF
TRBJ2-5	NA	TRBV3-1	few	TGTGCCAGCAGCCAAGCGGAACGCCCGGAGACCCAGTACTTC	CASSQAERPETQYF
TRBJ2-7	TRBD2	TRBV15	NA	TGTGCCACCAGCAGAGATCCAAGCGGGAGGGCCTCCAGCTCCTACGAGCAGTACTTC	CATSRDPSGRASSSYEQYF
TRBJ2-2	TRBD2	TRBV28	NA	TGTGCCAGCACGGGGACTAGCGACGCCACCGGGGAGCTGTTTTTT	CASTGTSDATGELFF
TRBJ2-1	TRBD2	TRBV6-1	NA	TGTGCCAGCAGTGAAATGTTAGCGGGAGGCAATGAGCAGTTCTTC	CASSEMLAGGNEQFF
TRBJ2-1	TRBD2	TRBV2	few	TGTGCCAGCCGGGGACTAGCGGGAGTCAATGAGCAGTTCTTC	CASRGLAGVNEQFF
TRBJ2-7	NA	TRBV11-1	many	TGTGCCAGCAGCGATAACAACTACGAGCAGTACTTC	CASSDNNYEQYF